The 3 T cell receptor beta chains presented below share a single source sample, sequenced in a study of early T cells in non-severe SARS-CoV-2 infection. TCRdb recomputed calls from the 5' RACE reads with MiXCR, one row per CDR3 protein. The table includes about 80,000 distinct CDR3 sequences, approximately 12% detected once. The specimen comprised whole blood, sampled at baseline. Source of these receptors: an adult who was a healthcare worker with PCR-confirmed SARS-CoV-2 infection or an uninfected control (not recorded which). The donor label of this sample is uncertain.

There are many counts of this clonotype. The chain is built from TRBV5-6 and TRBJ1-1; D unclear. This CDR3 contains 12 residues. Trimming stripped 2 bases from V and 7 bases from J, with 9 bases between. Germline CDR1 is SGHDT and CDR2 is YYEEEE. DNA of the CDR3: TGTGCCAGCAGCTTAGGAGTCGGTGAAGCTTTCTTT. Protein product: CASSLGVGEAFF.

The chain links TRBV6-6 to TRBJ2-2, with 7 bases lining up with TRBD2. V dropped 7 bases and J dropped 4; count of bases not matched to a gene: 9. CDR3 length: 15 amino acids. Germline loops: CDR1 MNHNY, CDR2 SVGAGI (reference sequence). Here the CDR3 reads CASTPTSIVTGELFF. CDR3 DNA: TGTGCCAGCACTCCGACTAGCATAGTCACCGGGGAGCTGTTTTTT.

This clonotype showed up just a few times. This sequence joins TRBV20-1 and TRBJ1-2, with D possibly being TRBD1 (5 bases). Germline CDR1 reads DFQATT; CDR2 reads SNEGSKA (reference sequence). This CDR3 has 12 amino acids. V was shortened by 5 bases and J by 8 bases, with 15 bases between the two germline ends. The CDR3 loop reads CSAATASEGYTF. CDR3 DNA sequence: TGCAGTGCTGCGACAGCGTCGGAGGGCTACACCTTC.